This T cell receptor beta chain was captured in a study of cytomegalovirus exposure and HLA in healthy donors. Study-wide background: Unique TCR beta sequences numbering some 110 million came from about 179 million T cells in an earlier analysis.

General study results and limits: Analysis performed later showed TCR beta chains linked to HLA being more clonally expanded than equally common others. A later analysis reported that several of the most significant clusters appeared to be linked to common viral pathogens, among them Epstein-Barr virus.

Details on this clone: Its target is unknown.

Germline CDR1 LNHDA, CDR2 SQIVND (reference sequence). The CDR3 has 13 residues. The V and J ends lost 3 bases and 6 bases respectively, with 12 bases between them. Researchers ran the PCR with 60 Vbeta and 13 Jbeta primers. Sequencing was performed with immunoSEQ multiplex PCR; in TCRdb, only in-frame clones are kept and a portion is missing. In all, the sample yields 150,000 to 200,000 clones. Sequenced material: PBMCs. The sequence was collected from a woman in her late teens or twenties in good health and CMV-seropositive. V usage is TRBV19 and J usage is TRBJ2-7; D gene unclear. As DNA, the CDR3 is TGTGCCAGTAGTATCCCCCAACGGAGCGAGCAGTACTTC. Translation: CASSIPQRSEQYF.